Below, 25 T cell receptor beta chains from the same sample are listed, as sequenced in a study of shared clonotypes between healthy human individuals. TCRdb keeps only in-frame clones here, not all; method: immunoSEQ multiplex PCR. The sample holds about 490,000 clones, about 72% seen once. Sequencing was done on a sample of PBMCs. The receptors were gathered from a woman aged 40 to 50 in good health. Some clones in this sample may be carry-over from other donors' samples.

The rearrangement uses TRBV9 and TRBJ2-2; D is unresolved. Per the germline V gene, CDR1 is SGDLS and CDR2 is YYNGEE. The CDR3 contains 12 residues. Between the trimmed V and J ends, which lost 4 bases and 5 bases, there was a span of 6 bases. The chain's CDR3 is CASSLWTGELFF. DNA of the CDR3: TGTGCCAGCAGCCTCTGGACCGGGGAGCTGTTTTTT.

This chain connects TRBV15 to TRBJ1-1; D is unresolved. CDR1 is LNHNV and CDR2 is YYDKDF in the germline V gene (reference sequence). The CDR3 runs to 13 residues. Trimming stripped 5 bases from V and 1 base from J, with 8 bases between. In nucleotides, the CDR3 is TGTGCCACCAGCTATCGGGGGAACACTGAAGCTTTCTTT. This encodes CATSYRGNTEAFF. The whole variable domain, filled in from reference TRBV15 and TRBJ1-1, reads DAMVIQNPRYQVTQFGKPVTLSCSQTLNHNVMYWYQQKSSQAPKLLFHYYDKDFNNEADTPDNFQSRRPNTSFCFLDIRSPGLGDTAMYLCATSYRGNTEAFFGQGTRLTVV.

The sample holds a few counts of this clone. The CDR3: CASSSLLNTEAFF. The CDR3 region has the DNA TGCGCCAGCAGCAGCTTATTGAACACTGAAGCTTTCTTT. The chain links TRBV5-1 to TRBJ1-1, with D uncertain. Trimming removed 4 bases from V and 0 bases from J, with 7 bases in between. The germline gives CDR1 SGHRS, CDR2 YFSETQ. This CDR3 is built from 13 residues.

The genes are TRBV11-3 and TRBJ1-1, with 7 bases fitting TRBD1. V dropped 2 bases and J dropped 6; count of bases not matched to a gene: 3. Germline CDR1 SGHNT, CDR2 YENEEA. This CDR3 is built from 13 residues. The CDR3 DNA sequence: TGTGCCAGCAGCTTACGACAGGGAGCTGAAGCTTTCTTT. This codes for CASSLRQGAEAFF.

V gene TRBV7-2 combines with J gene TRBJ2-1; 10 nucleotides match TRBD2. The V gene end was trimmed by 3 bases and the J gene end by 10 bases; junction bases not matched to a gene: 9. Per the germline V gene, CDR1 is SGHTA and CDR2 is FQGNSA. The CDR3 covers 15 residues. The CDR3 reads CASSFSGQLAGEQFF. CDR3 DNA: TGTGCCAGCAGCTTTAGCGGACAACTAGCGGGAGAGCAGTTCTTC.

The chain recombines TRBV18 with TRBJ2-1, with D possibly TRBD2 on 6 matching bases. Germline CDR1 is KGHSH and CDR2 is LQKENI. Trimming took off 1 base at V and 12 bases at J, with 22 bases between the two ends. CDR3 length: 16 amino acids. CDR3 amino acids: CASSPQSGTHNGGQFF. The DNA of the CDR3 is TGTGCCAGCTCACCACAGTCCGGGACCCACAACGGGGGGCAGTTCTTC.

The chain couples TRBV7-8 to TRBJ2-2; 7 bases are shared with TRBD2. The length of the CDR3 is 16 residues. Trimming at V came to 7 bases and at J to 0 bases, leaving 8 bases not matched to a gene. Germline V lookup: CDR1 SGHVS, CDR2 FQNEAQ. CDR3 nucleotides: TGTGCCAGCATCCCATCAGCGGGAACGAACACCGGGGAGCTGTTTTTT. Its protein product is CASIPSAGTNTGELFF.

This clone was detected a few times. The gene calls are TRBV27 and TRBJ2-7; D is unclear. Trimming took 9 bases from V and 3 from J, leaving 9 bases between them. This CDR3 has 11 amino acids. Per the germline V gene, CDR1 is MNHEY and CDR2 is SMNVEV (reference sequence). In DNA, the CDR3 is TGTGCCAGATGTCGCAGCTACGAGCAGTACTTC. Its translation: CARCRSYEQYF.

A word on this clone: At one of its ends the junction is not consistent with the germline gene, which may arise from a read error. This chain joins TRBV11-2 and TRBJ2-5; D is unclear. The CDR3 has 18 amino acids. Per germline, CDR1 SGHAT and CDR2 FQNNGV. The CDR3 sequence: CASSLDGFSRGAVTPDDF. DNA for the CDR3: TGTGCCAGCAGCTTAGATGGGTTTTCCCGAGGTGCAGTAACCCCGGATGACTTC. The full variable domain, with the rest looked up from reference TRBV11-2 and TRBJ2-5, is EAGVAQSPRYKIIEKRQSVAFWCNPISGHATLYWYQQILGQGPKLLIQFQNNGVVDDSQLPKDRFSAERLKGVDSTLKIQPAKLEDSAVYLCASSLDGFSRGAVTPDDFGPGTRLLVL.

This clone was counted once. V is TRBV5-5 and J is TRBJ2-7; 8 bases agree with TRBD2. Trimming at V came to 5 bases and at J to 1 base, leaving 11 bases not matched to a gene. This CDR3 has 16 amino acids. Per germline, CDR1 SGHKS and CDR2 YYEKEE (reference sequence). The CDR3 region is CASRHSGTRGSYEQYF. As DNA, the CDR3 is TGTGCCAGCAGACACTCGGGGACTAGGGGATCCTACGAGCAGTACTTC. Drawing the rest from reference TRBV5-5 and TRBJ2-7, the complete variable domain is DAGVTQSPTHLIKTRGQQVTLRCSPISGHKSVSWYQQVLGQGPQFIFQYYEKEERGRGNFPDRFSARQFPNYSSELNVNALLLGDSALYLCASRHSGTRGSYEQYFGPGTRLTVT.

The chain couples TRBV5-1 to TRBJ2-1; 8 bases line up with TRBD2. V trimming: 1 base; J trimming: 4 bases; junction bases outside the gene matches: 4. Germline loops: CDR1 SGHRS, CDR2 YFSETQ. The CDR3 has 15 amino acids. CDR3 coding DNA: TGCGCCAGCAGCTTGTTAGCTAGCGGGTACAATGAGCAGTTCTTC. Amino acid sequence: CASSLLASGYNEQFF.

The chain couples TRBV28 to TRBJ2-7, with 15 bases lining up with TRBD2. Trimming took 4 bases from V and 6 from J; bases not matched to a gene: 10. Germline V gene sequence: CDR1 MDHEN, CDR2 SYDVKM. The CDR3 is made up of 17 amino acids. This CDR3 is CASSSGLAGGWGSEQYF. The CDR3 bases are TGTGCCAGCAGTTCGGGACTAGCGGGAGGCTGGGGTTCCGAGCAGTACTTC.

The rearrangement uses TRBV6-5 and TRBJ2-5; 7 bases agree with TRBD1. The end of the DNA aligns better with TRBJ2-7, so the J call may be wrong. From germline, CDR1 is MNHEY and CDR2 SVGAGI. This CDR3 is 14 amino acids long. The CDR3 nucleotides read TGTGCCAGCCTACCGAGGACAGGAGCCTACGAGCAGTACTTC. As protein: CASLPRTGAYEQYF.

The CDR3: CASSLGFSGNTIYF. The CDR3 DNA is TGTGCCAGCAGTTTGGGGTTCTCTGGAAACACCATATATTTT. This chain uses TRBV7-5 with TRBJ1-3. TRBV7-5 has pseudogene status. This CDR3 has 14 residues.

The chain couples TRBV7-9 to TRBJ2-7; D is undetermined. Germline CDR1 is SEHNR and CDR2 is FQNEAQ (reference sequence). The CDR3 extends over 12 amino acids. Trimming took off 3 bases at V and 5 bases at J, with 8 bases between the two ends. The CDR3 DNA follows: TGTGCCAGCAGCTTGATTGGGGACGAGCAGTACTTC. As protein: CASSLIGDEQYF.

The chain couples TRBV15 to TRBJ2-3; a weak D match, TRBD1 (6 bases). CDR3 length: 16 amino acids. From germline, CDR1 is LNHNV and CDR2 YYDKDF (reference sequence). Trimming took 0 bases from V and 7 from J, leaving 17 bases between them. CDR3 nucleotides: TGTGCCACCAGCAGAGATGACAGGATGGGCTCAAATACGCAGTATTTT. It translates to CATSRDDRMGSNTQYF.

The chain combines TRBV19 with TRBJ2-7; D is unresolved. Deletions cut 3 bases from V and 3 bases from J, with 15 bases between. CDR3 length: 15 residues. The germline CDR1 and CDR2 sequences are LNHDA and SQIVND (reference sequence). Written as DNA, the CDR3 is TGTGCCAGTAGTATTGGGTGGACGGGTAACTACGAGCAGTACTTC. Protein: CASSIGWTGNYEQYF.

V and J are TRBV5-1 and TRBJ2-1; 8 bases match TRBD2. Germline V CDR1 and CDR2: SGHRS, YFSETQ. CDR3 length equals 15 residues. The V and J ends lost 0 bases and 4 bases, in that order; junction bases with no gene match: 3. The CDR3 sequence: CASSLDSGKYNEQFF. CDR3 DNA: TGCGCCAGCAGCTTGGATAGCGGGAAGTACAATGAGCAGTTCTTC.

This chain joins TRBV25-1 and TRBJ1-4; no definite D call. Germline CDR1 MGHDK, CDR2 SYGVNS. The V gene lost 1 base and the J gene lost 6 bases, with 6 bases spanning the gap. The CDR3 is made up of 13 amino acids. In DNA form, the CDR3 reads TGTGCCAGCAGTGAATTGGGTTATGAAAAACTGTTTTTT. This gives the protein CASSELGYEKLFF.

This clone was recorded only once. The V and J genes are TRBV2 and TRBJ2-2, with D perhaps assigned TRBD1 or TRBD2 (5 bases each). The germline V gene has CDR1 SNHLY and CDR2 FYNNEI. The V and J ends lost 4 bases and 4 bases respectively, with 10 bases between them. The CDR3 contains 14 residues. The CDR3 DNA sequence: TGTGCCAGCAGTGCGGGGCTGATCACCGGGGAGCTGTTTTTT. It translates to CASSAGLITGELFF.

This clone came up a few times. J is TRBJ1-3 and V is TRBV5-1; no definite D call. Germline-derived CDR1 and CDR2 are SGHRS and YFSETQ. Trimming removed 4 bases at V and 1 base at J, with 9 bases between. CDR3 size: 14 residues. CDR3 sequence (DNA): TGCGCCAGCAGCGCGACGGAGTCTGGAAACACCATATATTTT. Protein: CASSATESGNTIYF.

Comment on this clone: In the same sample, other DNA sequences code for this CDR3. The chain is built from TRBV20-1 and TRBJ1-1; weak D call: TRBD1 (5 bases). The CDR3 is 11 residues long. V lost 6 bases, J lost 2 bases, and 7 bases lay in between. CDR1 and CDR2 from the germline V gene are DFQATT and SNEGSKA (reference sequence). The DNA for the CDR3 is TGCAGTGCGGGGGGAAACACTGAAGCTTTCTTT. It specifies CSAGGNTEAFF.

The chain is built from TRBV28 and TRBJ1-5; D is possibly TRBD1 (5 bases). Germline V gene data show CDR1 as MDHEN and CDR2 as SYDVKM. This CDR3 has 13 amino acids. Trimming pared 8 bases from V and 3 bases from J, leaving 11 bases between. In DNA form, the CDR3 reads TGTGCCAGCTGGGGGGGATACAATCAGCCCCAGCATTTT. It codes for CASWGGYNQPQHF.

The chain uses TRBV9 and TRBJ2-3; D is unresolved. Between the trimmed V and J ends, which lost 0 bases and 3 bases, there was a span of 8 bases. Looked up from germline, CDR1 is SGDLS and CDR2 is YYNGEE. CDR3 length: 14 residues. The CDR3 sequence: CASSVEVQTDTQYF. CDR3 sequence (DNA): TGTGCCAGCAGCGTAGAGGTACAGACAGATACGCAGTATTTT. The whole variable domain, filled in from reference TRBV9 and TRBJ2-3, reads DSGVTQTPKHLITATGQRVTLRCSPRSGDLSVYWYQQSLDQGLQFLIQYYNGEERAKGNILERFSAQQFPDLHSELNLSSLELGDSALYFCASSVEVQTDTQYFGPGTRLTVL.

This rearrangement joins TRBV29-1 to TRBJ2-2, with TRBD1 identical over 8 bases. The CDR3 is 12 amino acids. Germline V gene sequence: CDR1 SQVTM, CDR2 ANQGSEA. The J segment lost 7 bases and the V segment lost 8 bases, leaving 6 bases of the junction unmatched. The CDR3 loop is CSLTTGGGELFF. The CDR3 DNA reads as TGCAGCCTTACTACAGGGGGCGGGGAGCTGTTTTTT.